The T cell receptor beta chain under discussion was sequenced for a study of shared clonotypes between healthy human individuals. TCRdb's copy holds only in-frame clones and misses some; the assay was immunoSEQ multiplex PCR. This sample has 2 million to 2.5 million clones, with over 85% found just once. A CD45RA-negative memory subset and a CD45RA+ naive subset were separated from the CD4+ cells. Per the germline V gene, CDR1 is SGHTA and CDR2 is FQGNSA. V gave up 5 bases and J gave up 7 bases, with 11 bases separating them. The CDR3 is 12 residues long. The chain links TRBV7-2 to TRBJ1-2; D is unclear. The sample taken for sequencing was naive CD4+ T cells from PBMCs. Sample subset: CD45RA+ positively selected. This sequence originates from a man aged 18 to 35 in good health. Some clones in this sample may be carry-over from other donors' samples. The CDR3 region is CASSPPLLGYTF. The CDR3 DNA is TGTGCCAGCAGCCCCCCTTTGCTTGGCTACACCTTC.